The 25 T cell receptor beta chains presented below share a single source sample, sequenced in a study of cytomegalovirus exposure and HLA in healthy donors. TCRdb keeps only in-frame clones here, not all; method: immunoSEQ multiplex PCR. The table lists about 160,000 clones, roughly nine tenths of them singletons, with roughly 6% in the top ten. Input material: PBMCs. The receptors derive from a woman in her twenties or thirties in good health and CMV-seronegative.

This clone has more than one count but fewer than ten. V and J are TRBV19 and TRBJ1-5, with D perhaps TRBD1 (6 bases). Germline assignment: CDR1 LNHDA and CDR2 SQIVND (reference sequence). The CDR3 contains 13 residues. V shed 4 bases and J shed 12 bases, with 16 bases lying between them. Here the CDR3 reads CASSKGTHGVQHF. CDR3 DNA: TGTGCCAGTAGTAAGGGGACACACGGTGTCCAGCATTTT.

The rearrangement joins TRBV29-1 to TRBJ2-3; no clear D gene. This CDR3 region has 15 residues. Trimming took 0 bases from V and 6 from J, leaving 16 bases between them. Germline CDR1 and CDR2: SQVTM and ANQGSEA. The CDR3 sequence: CSVEDLWSEKDTQYF. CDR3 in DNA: TGCAGCGTTGAAGATCTGTGGTCGGAAAAGGATACGCAGTATTTT.

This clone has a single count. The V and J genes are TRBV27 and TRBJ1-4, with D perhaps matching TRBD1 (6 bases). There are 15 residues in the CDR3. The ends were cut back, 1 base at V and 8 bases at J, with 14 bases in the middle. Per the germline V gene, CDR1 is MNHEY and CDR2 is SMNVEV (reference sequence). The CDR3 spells CASSLWAGGREKLFF. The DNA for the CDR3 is TGTGCCAGCAGTTTATGGGCCGGGGGCCGAGAAAAACTGTTTTTT.

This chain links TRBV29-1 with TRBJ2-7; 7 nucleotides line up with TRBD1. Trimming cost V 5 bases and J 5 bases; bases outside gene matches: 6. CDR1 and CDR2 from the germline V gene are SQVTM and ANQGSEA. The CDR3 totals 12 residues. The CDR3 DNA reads TGCAGCGTTAGGGGGCTCAGCGACGAGCAGTACTTC. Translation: CSVRGLSDEQYF.

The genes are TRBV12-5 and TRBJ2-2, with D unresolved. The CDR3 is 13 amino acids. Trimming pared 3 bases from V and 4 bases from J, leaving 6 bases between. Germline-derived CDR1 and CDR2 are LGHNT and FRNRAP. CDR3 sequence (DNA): TGTGCTAGTGGTTTAGGCAGCACCGGGGAGCTGTTTTTT. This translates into CASGLGSTGELFF.

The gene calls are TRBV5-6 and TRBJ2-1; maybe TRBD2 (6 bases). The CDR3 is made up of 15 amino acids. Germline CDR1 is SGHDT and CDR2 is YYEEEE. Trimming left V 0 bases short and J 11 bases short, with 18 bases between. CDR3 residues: CASSLGEERAKKQFF. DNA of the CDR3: TGTGCCAGCAGCTTGGGGGAGGAGCGGGCGAAGAAGCAGTTCTTC.

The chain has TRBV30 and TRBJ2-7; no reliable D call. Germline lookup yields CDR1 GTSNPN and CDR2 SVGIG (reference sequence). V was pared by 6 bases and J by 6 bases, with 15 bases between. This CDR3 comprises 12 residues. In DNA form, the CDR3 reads TGTGCCTGTATTTCCCCCTCTGGCGAGCAGTACTTC. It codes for CACISPSGEQYF.

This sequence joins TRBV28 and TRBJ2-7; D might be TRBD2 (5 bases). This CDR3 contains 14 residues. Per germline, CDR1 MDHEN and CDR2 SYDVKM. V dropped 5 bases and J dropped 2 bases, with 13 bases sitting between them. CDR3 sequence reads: CASSPPGSAYEQYF. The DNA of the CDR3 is TGTGCCAGCAGTCCCCCGGGGAGTGCCTACGAGCAGTACTTC. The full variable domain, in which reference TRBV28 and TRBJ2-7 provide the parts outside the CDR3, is DVKVTQSSRYLVKRTGEKVFLECVQDMDHENMFWYRQDPGLGLRLIYFSYDVKMKEKGDIPEGYSVSREKKERFSLILESASTNQTSMYLCASSPPGSAYEQYFGPGTRLTVT.

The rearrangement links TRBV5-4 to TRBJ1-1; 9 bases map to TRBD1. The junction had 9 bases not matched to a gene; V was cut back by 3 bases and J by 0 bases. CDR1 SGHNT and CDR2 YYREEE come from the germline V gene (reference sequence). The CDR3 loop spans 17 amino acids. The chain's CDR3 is CASSSLQGAGMNTEAFF. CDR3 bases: TGTGCCAGCAGCTCGCTACAGGGGGCAGGGATGAACACTGAAGCTTTCTTT.

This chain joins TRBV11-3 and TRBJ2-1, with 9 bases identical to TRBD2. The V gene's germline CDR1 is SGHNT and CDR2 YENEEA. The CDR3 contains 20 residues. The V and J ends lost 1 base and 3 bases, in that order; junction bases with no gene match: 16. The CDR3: CASSLGRGASSGENYNEQFF. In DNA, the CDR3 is TGTGCCAGCAGCTTAGGGCGTGGGGCGTCTAGCGGGGAGAACTACAATGAGCAGTTCTTC. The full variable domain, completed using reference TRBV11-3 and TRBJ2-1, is EAGVVQSPRYKIIEKKQPVAFWCNPISGHNTLYWYLQNLGQGPELLIRYENEEAVDDSQLPKDRFSAERLKGVDSTLKIQPAELGDSAVYLCASSLGRGASSGENYNEQFFGPGTRLTVL.

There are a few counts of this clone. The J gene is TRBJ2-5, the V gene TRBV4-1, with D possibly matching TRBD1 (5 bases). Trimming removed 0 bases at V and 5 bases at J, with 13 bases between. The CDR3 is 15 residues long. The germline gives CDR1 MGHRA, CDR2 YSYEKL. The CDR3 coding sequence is TGCGCCAGCAGCCAAGAAGGGGATAGCAGGGAGACCCAGTACTTC. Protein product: CASSQEGDSRETQYF.

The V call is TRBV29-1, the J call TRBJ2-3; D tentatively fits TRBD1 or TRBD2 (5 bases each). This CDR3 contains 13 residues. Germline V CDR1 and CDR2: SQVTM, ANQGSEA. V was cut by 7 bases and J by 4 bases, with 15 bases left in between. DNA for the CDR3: TGCAGCGCCCGACCCAGGGAGCCAGATACGCAGTATTTT. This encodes CSARPREPDTQYF.

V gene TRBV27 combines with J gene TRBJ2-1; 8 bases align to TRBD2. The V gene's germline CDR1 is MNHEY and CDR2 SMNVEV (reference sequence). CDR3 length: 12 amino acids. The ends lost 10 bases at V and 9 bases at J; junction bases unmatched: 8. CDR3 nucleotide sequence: TGTGCCACCAAAGCGGGAGCGAGTGAGCAGTTCTTC. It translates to CATKAGASEQFF.

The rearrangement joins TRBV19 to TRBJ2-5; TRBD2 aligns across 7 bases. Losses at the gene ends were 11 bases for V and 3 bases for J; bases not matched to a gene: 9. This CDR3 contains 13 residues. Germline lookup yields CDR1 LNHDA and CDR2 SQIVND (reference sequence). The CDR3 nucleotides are TGTGCCCGTAAGCGGGACCCCGAAGAGACCCAGTACTTC. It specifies CARKRDPEETQYF.

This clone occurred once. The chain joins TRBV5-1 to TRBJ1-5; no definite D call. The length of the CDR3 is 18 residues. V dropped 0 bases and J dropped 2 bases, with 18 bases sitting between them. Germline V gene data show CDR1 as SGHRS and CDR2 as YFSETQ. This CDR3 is CASSLGGFDRNGNQPQHF. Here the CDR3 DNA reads TGCGCCAGCAGCTTGGGCGGTTTTGATAGGAACGGCAATCAGCCCCAGCATTTT.

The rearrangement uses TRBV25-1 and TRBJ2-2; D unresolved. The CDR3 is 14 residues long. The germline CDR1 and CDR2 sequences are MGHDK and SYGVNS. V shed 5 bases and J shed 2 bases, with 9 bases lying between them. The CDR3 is CASSPPLNTGELFF. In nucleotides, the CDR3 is TGTGCCAGCAGTCCTCCCCTAAACACCGGGGAGCTGTTTTTT.

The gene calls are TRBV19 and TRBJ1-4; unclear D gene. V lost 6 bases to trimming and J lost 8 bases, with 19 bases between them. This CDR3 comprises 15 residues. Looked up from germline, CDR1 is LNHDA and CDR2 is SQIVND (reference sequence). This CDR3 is CASSPRGGSGEKLFF. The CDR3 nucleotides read TGTGCCAGTAGCCCTCGGGGAGGTTCTGGAGAAAAACTGTTTTTT.

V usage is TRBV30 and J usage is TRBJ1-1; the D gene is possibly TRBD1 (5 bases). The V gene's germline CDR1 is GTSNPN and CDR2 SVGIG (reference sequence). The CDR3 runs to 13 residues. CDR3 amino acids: CASSSGANTEAFF. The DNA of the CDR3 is TGTGCGTCTTCCTCCGGGGCGAACACTGAAGCTTTCTTT.

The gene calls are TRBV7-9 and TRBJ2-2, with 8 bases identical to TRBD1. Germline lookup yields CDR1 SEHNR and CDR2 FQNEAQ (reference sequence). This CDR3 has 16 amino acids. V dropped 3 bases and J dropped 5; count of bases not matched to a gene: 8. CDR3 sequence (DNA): TGTGCCAGCAGCTTTGTCGGCAGGGGGCGAACCGGGGAGCTGTTTTTT. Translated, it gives CASSFVGRGRTGELFF.

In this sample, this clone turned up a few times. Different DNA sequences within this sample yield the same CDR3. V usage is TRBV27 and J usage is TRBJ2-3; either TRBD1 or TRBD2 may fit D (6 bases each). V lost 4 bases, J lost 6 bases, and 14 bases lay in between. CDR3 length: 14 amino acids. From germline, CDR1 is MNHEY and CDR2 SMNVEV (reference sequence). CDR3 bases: TGTGCCAGCAGTTCCCGACGAGGGGGGGATACGCAGTATTTT. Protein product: CASSSRRGGDTQYF.

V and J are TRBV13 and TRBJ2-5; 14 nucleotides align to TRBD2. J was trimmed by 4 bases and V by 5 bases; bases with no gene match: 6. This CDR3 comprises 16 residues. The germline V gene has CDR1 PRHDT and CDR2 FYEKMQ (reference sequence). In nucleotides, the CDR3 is TGTGCCAGCAGCGGGCTGACTAGCGGGGGGGCAGAGACCCAGTACTTC. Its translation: CASSGLTSGGAETQYF.

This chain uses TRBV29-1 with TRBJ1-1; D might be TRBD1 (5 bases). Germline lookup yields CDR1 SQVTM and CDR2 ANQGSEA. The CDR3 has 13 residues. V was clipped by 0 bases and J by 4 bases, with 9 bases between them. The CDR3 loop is CSVEEARGTEAFF. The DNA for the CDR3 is TGCAGCGTTGAAGAAGCAAGGGGCACTGAAGCTTTCTTT.

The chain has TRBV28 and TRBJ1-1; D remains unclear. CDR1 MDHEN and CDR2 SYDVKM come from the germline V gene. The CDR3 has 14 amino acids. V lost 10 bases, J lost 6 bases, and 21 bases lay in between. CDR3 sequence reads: CATRAAGYPPEAFF. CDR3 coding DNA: TGTGCCACACGGGCCGCGGGTTATCCCCCTGAAGCTTTCTTT. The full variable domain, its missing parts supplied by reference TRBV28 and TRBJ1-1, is DVKVTQSSRYLVKRTGEKVFLECVQDMDHENMFWYRQDPGLGLRLIYFSYDVKMKEKGDIPEGYSVSREKKERFSLILESASTNQTSMYLCATRAAGYPPEAFFGQGTRLTVV.

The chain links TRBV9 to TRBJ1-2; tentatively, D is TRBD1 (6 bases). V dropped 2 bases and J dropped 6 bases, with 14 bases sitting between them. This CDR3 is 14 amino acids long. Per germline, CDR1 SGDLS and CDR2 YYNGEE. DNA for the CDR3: TGTGCCAGCAGCGTTCGGGGGGCTGACCATGGCTACACCTTC. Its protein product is CASSVRGADHGYTF.

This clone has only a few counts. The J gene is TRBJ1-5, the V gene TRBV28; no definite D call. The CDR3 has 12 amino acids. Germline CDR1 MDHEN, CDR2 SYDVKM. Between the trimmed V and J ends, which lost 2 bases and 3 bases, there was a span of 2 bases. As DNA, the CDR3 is TGTGCCAGCAGTTTAGTCAATCAGCCCCAGCATTTT. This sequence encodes CASSLVNQPQHF.